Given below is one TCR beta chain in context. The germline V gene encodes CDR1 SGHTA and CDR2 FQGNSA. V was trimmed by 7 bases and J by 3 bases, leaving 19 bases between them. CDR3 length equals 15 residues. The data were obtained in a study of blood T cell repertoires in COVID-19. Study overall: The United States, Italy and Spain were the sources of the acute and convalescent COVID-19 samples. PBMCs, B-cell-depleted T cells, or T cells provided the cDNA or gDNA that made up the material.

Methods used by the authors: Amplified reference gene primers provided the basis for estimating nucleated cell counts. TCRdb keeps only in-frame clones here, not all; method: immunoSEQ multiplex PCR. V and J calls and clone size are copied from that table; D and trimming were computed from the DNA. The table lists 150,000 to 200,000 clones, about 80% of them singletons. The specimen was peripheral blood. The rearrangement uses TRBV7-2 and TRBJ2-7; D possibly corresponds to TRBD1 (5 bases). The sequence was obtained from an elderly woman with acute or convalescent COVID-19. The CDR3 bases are TGTGCCAGCACCCCAACCCCAGGGCCAGGCTACGAGCAGTACTTC. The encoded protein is CASTPTPGPGYEQYF.